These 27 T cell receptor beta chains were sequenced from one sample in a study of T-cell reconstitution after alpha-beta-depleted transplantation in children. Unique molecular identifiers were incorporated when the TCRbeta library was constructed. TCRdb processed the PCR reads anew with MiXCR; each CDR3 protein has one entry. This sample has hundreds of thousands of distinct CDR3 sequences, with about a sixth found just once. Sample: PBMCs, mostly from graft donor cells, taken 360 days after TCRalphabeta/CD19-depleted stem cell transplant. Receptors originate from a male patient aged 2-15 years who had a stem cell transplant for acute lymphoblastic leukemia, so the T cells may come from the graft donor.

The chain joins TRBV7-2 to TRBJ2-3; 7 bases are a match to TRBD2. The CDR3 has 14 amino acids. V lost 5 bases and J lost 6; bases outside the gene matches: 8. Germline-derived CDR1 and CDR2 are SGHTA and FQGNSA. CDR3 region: CASSPGGSADTQYF. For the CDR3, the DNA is TGTGCCAGCAGCCCTGGCGGGAGCGCGGATACGCAGTATTTT.

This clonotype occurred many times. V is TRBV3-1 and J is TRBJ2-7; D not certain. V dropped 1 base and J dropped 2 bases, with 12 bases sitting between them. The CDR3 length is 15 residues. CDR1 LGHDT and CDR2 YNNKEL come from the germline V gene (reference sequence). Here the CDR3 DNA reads TGTGCCAGCAGCCAAGGTAGAGGAATAACCTACGAGCAGTACTTC. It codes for CASSQGRGITYEQYF.

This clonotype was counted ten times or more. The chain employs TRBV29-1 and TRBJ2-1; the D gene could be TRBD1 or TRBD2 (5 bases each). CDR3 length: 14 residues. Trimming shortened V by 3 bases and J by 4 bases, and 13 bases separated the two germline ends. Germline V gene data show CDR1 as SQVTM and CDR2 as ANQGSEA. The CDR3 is CSVEWDVAYNEQFF. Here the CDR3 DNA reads TGCAGCGTTGAGTGGGACGTAGCATACAATGAGCAGTTCTTC.

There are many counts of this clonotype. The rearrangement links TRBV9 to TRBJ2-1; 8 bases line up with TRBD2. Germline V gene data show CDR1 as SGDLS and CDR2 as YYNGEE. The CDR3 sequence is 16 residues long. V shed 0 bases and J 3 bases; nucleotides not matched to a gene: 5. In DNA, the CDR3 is TGTGCCAGCAGCGTAGACCTAGCGGGTGGCTACAATGAGCAGTTCTTC. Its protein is CASSVDLAGGYNEQFF.

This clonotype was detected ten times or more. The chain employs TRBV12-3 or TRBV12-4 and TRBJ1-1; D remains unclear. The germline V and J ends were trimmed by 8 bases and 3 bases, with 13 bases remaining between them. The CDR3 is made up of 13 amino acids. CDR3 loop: CASGVAPHTEAFF. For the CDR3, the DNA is TGTGCCAGCGGGGTAGCCCCTCACACTGAAGCTTTCTTT.

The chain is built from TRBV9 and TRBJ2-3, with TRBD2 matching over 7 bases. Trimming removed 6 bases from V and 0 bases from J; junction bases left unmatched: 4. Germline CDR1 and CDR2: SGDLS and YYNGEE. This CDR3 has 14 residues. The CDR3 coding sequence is TGTGCCAGCACCGGGGGGATGAGCACAGATACGCAGTATTTT. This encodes CASTGGMSTDTQYF.

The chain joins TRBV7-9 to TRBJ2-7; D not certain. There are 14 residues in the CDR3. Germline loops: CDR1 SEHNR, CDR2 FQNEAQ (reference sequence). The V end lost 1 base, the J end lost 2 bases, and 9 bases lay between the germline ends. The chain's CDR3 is CASSLVSPPYEQYF. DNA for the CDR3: TGTGCCAGCAGCTTAGTTTCCCCACCCTACGAGCAGTACTTC.

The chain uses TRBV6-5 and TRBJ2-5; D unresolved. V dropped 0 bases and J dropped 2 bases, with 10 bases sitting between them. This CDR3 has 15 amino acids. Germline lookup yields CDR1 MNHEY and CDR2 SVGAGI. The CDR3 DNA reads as TGTGCCAGCAGTTACTCAGGCGACCCTCAAGAGACCCAGTACTTC. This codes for CASSYSGDPQETQYF.

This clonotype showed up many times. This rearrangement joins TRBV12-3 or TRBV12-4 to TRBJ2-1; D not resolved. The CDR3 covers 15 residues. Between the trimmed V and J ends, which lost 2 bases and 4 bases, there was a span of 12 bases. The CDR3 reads CASSLSARIYNEQFF. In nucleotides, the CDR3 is TGTGCCAGCAGTTTATCGGCTAGGATATACAATGAGCAGTTCTTC.

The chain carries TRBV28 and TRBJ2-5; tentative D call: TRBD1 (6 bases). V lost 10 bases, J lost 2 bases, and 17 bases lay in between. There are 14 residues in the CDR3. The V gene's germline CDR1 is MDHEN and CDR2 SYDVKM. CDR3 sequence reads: CATRTYGTQETQYF. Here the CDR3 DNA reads TGTGCCACCCGGACCTATGGGACACAAGAGACCCAGTACTTC.

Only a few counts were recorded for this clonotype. This CDR3 reads CSASTRYEQYF. The CDR3 nucleotides read TGCAGTGCTTCCACCCGGTACGAGCAGTACTTC. This chain connects TRBV20-1 to TRBJ2-7; D not certain. The V end lost 5 bases, the J end lost 4 bases, and 9 bases lay between the germline ends. This CDR3 region has 11 residues. Germline V CDR1 and CDR2: DFQATT, SNEGSKA (reference sequence).

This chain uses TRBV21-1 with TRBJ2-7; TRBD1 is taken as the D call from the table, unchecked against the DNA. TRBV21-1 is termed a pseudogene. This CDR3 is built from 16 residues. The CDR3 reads CASSKGAGQGTYEQYF. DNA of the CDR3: TGTGCCAGCAGCAAAGGGGCGGGACAGGGCACCTACGAGCAGTACTTC.

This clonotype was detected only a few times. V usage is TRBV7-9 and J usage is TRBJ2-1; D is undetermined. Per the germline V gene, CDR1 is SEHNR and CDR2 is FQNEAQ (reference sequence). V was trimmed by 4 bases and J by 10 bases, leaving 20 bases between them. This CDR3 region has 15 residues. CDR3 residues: CASSSKIGGVKEQFF. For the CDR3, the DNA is TGTGCCAGCAGCTCTAAGATAGGCGGAGTGAAGGAGCAGTTCTTC.

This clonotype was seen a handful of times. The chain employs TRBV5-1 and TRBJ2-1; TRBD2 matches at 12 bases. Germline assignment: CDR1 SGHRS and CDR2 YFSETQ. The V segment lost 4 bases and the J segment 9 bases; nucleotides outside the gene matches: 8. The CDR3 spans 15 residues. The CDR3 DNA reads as TGCGCCAGCAGCCCTTCTGGGACTAGCGGGTTTGAGCAGTTCTTC. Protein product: CASSPSGTSGFEQFF. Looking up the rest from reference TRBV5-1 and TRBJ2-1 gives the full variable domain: KAGVTQTPRYLIKTRGQQVTLSCSPISGHRSVSWYQQTPGQGLQFLFEYFSETQRNKGNFPGRFSGRQFSNSRSEMNVSTLELGDSALYLCASSPSGTSGFEQFFGPGTRLTVL.

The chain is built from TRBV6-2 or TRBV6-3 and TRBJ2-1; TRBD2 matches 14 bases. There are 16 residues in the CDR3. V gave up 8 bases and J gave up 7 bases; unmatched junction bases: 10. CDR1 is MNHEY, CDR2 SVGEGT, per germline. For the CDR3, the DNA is TGTGCCAGCGCCCGACTAGCGGGAGGGCGATGGAATGAGCAGTTCTTC. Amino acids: CASARLAGGRWNEQFF.

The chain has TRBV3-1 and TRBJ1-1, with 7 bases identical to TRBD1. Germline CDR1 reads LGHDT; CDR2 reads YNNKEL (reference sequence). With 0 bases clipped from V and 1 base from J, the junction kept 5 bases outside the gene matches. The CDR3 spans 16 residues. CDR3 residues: CASSQDQTGRNTEAFF. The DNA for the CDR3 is TGTGCCAGCAGCCAAGATCAGACAGGGCGGAACACTGAAGCTTTCTTT.

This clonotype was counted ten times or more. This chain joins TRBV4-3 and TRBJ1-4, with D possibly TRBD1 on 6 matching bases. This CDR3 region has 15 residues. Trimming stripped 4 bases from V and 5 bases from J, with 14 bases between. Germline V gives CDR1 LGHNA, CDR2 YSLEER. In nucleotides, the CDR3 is TGCGCCAGCAGCCCGATGACAGGCTTAAATGAAAAACTGTTTTTT. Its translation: CASSPMTGLNEKLFF.

The CDR3, as DNA: TGTGCCAGCAGTTTAGCGGGAAGTAAGACCCAGTACTTC. Encoded protein: CASSLAGSKTQYF. This chain uses TRBV28 with TRBJ2-5, with D possibly TRBD2 on 6 matching bases. Germline-derived CDR1 and CDR2 are MDHEN and SYDVKM. The CDR3 consists of 13 residues. Trimming stripped 2 bases from V and 6 bases from J, with 10 bases between. Looking up the rest from reference TRBV28 and TRBJ2-5 gives the full variable domain: DVKVTQSSRYLVKRTGEKVFLECVQDMDHENMFWYRQDPGLGLRLIYFSYDVKMKEKGDIPEGYSVSREKKERFSLILESASTNQTSMYLCASSLAGSKTQYFGPGTRLLVL.

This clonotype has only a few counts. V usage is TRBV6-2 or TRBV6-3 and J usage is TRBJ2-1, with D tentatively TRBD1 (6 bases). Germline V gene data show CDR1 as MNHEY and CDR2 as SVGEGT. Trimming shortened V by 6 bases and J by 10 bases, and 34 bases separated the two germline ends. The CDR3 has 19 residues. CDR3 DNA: TGTGCCAGCAGCTCCGGGAAACCTAGGGGGAGTGGGGTGTTAAAAGAGCAGTTCTTC. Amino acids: CASSSGKPRGSGVLKEQFF.

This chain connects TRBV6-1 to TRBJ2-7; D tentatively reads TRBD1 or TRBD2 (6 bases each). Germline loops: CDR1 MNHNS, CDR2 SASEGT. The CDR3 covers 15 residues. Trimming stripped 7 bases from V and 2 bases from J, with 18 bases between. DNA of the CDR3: TGTGCCAGCACCGTTGGGAGGACAGCCGCCTACGAGCAGTACTTC. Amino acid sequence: CASTVGRTAAYEQYF.

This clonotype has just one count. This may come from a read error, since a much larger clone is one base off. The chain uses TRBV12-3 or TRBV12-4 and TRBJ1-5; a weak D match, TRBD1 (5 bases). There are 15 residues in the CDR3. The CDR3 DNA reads TGTGCCAGCAGTTTCAGGCTTGGACACATGGAAGACATGCAATTT. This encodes CASSFRLGHMEDMQF.

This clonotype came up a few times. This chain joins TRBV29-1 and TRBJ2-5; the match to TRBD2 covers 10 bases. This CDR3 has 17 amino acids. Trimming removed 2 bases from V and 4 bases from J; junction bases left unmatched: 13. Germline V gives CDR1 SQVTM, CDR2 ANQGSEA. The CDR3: CSVELEASGSFLETQYF. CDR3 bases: TGCAGCGTTGAACTTGAGGCTAGCGGGAGCTTCCTAGAGACCCAGTACTTC.

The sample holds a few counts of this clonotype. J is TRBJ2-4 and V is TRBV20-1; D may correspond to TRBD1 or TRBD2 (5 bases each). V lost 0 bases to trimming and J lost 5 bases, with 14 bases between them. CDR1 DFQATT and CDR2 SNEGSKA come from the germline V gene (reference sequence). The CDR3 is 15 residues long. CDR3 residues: CSARDSAGTQNIQYF. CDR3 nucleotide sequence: TGCAGTGCTAGAGATTCTGCCGGGACGCAAAACATTCAGTACTTC.

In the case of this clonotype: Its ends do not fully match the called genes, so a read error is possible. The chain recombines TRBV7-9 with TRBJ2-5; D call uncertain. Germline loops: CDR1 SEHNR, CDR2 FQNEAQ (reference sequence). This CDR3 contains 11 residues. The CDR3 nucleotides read TGTGCCAGCAGCCCAACCGGCGAATTTAGCTTC. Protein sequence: CASSPTGEFSF.

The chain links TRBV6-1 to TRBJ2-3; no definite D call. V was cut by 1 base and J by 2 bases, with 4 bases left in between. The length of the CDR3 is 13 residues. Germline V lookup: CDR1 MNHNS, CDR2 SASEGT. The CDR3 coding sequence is TGTGCCAGCAGTGAAGTGCCCACAGATACGCAGTATTTT. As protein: CASSEVPTDTQYF.

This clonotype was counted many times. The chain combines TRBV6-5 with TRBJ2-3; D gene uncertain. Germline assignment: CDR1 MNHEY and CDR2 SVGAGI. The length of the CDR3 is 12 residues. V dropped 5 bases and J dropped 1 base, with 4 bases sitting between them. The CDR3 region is CASSVGTDTQYF. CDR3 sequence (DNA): TGTGCCAGCAGTGTGGGCACAGATACGCAGTATTTT.

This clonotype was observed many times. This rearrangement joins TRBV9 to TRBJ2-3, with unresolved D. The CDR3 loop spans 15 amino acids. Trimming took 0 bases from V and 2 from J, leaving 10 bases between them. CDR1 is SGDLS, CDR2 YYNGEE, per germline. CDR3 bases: TGTGCCAGCAGCGTAGTCGGGCAGACCACAGATACGCAGTATTTT. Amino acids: CASSVVGQTTDTQYF.